The subject of this entry is one T cell receptor beta chain. Its matching antigen is unknown. Germline-derived CDR1 and CDR2 are SGHRS and YFSETQ. The CDR3 extends over 14 amino acids. These data belong to a study of post-analysis software for immune sequencing data. Whole-study context: Secondary progressive, relapsing-remitting and progressive-relapsing multiple sclerosis were among the included disease courses.

The TCR beta cDNA libraries carried unique molecular identifiers. From the PCR reads, TCRdb called clonotypes with MiXCR, one entry per CDR3 protein. The sample has about 540,000 distinct CDR3 sequences, around 34% seen once. Study results and limitations: Among 4 or 5 TRBV segments more frequent in patients than controls were TRBV5-6, TRBV5-1 and TRBV20-1. By F measure, samples from a shared preparation batch strongly co-clustered.

The TCR sequence derives from a girl younger than 18 with multiple sclerosis. Sequenced input: blood. The J gene is TRBJ2-7, the V gene TRBV5-1; D not resolved. The end of the DNA is better explained by TRBJ2-5, so the J call may be wrong. CDR3 sequence (DNA): TGCGCCAGCAGCTTGGCTACCTTTTTGGAGACCCAGTACTTC. Translation gives CASSLATFLETQYF.